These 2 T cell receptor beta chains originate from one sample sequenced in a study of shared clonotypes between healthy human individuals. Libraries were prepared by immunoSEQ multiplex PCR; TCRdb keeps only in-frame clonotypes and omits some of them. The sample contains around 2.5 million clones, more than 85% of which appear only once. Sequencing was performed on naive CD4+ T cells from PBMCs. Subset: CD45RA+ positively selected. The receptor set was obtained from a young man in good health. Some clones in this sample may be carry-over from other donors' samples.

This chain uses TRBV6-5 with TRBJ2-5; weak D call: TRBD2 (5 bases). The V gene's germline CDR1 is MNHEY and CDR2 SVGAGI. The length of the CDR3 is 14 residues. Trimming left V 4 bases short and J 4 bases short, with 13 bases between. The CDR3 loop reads CASSWGEGVETQYF. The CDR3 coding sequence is TGTGCCAGCAGTTGGGGAGAGGGTGTAGAGACCCAGTACTTC.

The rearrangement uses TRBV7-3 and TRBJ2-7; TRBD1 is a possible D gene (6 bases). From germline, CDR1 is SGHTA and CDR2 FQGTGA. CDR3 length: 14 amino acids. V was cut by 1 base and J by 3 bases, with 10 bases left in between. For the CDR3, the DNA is TGTGCCAGCAGCTTAAGTCGGGACAACTACGAGCAGTACTTC. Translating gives CASSLSRDNYEQYF.